This T cell receptor (beta chain) emerged from a study of human versus mouse CDR3 diversity and MHC coevolution. Study-level findings and limits: Human T cells underwent selection on roughly 6 different MHC II alleles.

V was clipped by 5 bases and J by 6 bases; unmatched bases: 4. This CDR3 has 14 residues. Germline assignment: CDR1 MNHEY and CDR2 SMNVEV (reference sequence). Clones were sequenced by immunoSEQ multiplex PCR, and TCRdb holds only the in-frame ones, with some missing. Of about 83,000 clones listed, about 90% were seen once; the top ten hold approximately 0.15%. On this clone itself: Its antigen remains unknown.

This chain joins TRBV27 and TRBJ1-6, with 7 nucleotides matching TRBD1. The sequencing input was naive CD4+ T cells from blood. Subset defined: CD45RO-negative CD62L-positive naive CD4 T cells. The receptor comes from a person aged 30 to 69 in good health. The CDR3 sequence is CASSPDRVNSPLHF. The CDR3 DNA is TGTGCCAGCAGTCCCGACAGGGTTAATTCACCCCTCCACTTT.